This is a list of T cell receptor beta chains from one sample in a study of blood T cell repertoires in COVID-19. The assay was immunoSEQ multiplex PCR, and TCRdb's table has in-frame clones only and misses some. The profile shows 20,000 to 25,000 clones, approximately 90% of them singletons. Sequences were obtained from peripheral blood. The source of these receptors is a woman at least 80 years old with active COVID-19. Both conserved end residues are part of each CDR3. A D gene is named only where the DNA matches it firmly. Clone size appears in some rows only: once, few, many, or a class for an expanded clone.

abundance	v_gene	j_gene	d_gene	CDR3aa	CDR3nt
NA	TRBV29-1	TRBJ2-3	TRBD1	CSVGGQGTVAQYF	TGCAGCGTTGGGGGACAGGGGACCGTTGCGCAGTATTTT
NA	TRBV4-2	TRBJ2-3	TRBD2	CASSQELAGHVDTQYF	TGTGCCAGCAGCCAAGAACTAGCGGGACATGTAGATACGCAGTATTTT
NA	TRBV5-6	TRBJ1-4	NA	CASSFRGANEKLFF	TGTGCCAGCAGCTTTCGGGGGGCGAATGAAAAACTGTTTTTT
NA	TRBV6-5	TRBJ1-1	TRBD1	CASSGTGGNTEAFF	TGTGCCAGCAGCGGCACAGGGGGAAACACTGAAGCTTTCTTT
NA	TRBV7-2	TRBJ1-2	NA	CASSLGPPAGVGYTF	TGTGCCAGCAGCTTAGGGCCTCCGGCAGGGGTAGGCTACACCTTC
NA	TRBV19	TRBJ2-1	TRBD1	CASSIDRGNEQFF	TGTGCCAGTAGTATAGACAGGGGGAATGAGCAGTTCTTC
NA	TRBV11-2	TRBJ2-7	TRBD1	CASSPGTGAYEQYF	TGTGCCAGCAGCCCCGGGACAGGAGCCTACGAGCAGTACTTC
NA	TRBV19	TRBJ2-5	NA	CASRQTGGGETQYF	TGTGCCAGTAGACAAACGGGGGGCGGGGAGACCCAGTACTTC
NA	TRBV5-5	TRBJ2-3	TRBD2	CASSLSGGGLGDTQYF	TGTGCCAGCAGCTTGTCTGGCGGGGGGCTGGGAGATACGCAGTATTTT
NA	TRBV18	TRBJ2-1	TRBD2	CASSPRMSGVLGTREQFF	TGTGCCAGCTCACCACGCATGAGCGGGGTGTTAGGCACACGTGAGCAGTTCTTC
NA	TRBV4-1	TRBJ2-7	NA	CASSQDRVRGGYEQYF	TGCGCCAGCAGCCAAGATCGGGTGCGGGGTGGGTACGAGCAGTACTTC
NA	TRBV7-9	TRBJ1-2	NA	CASSFRDLRGYTF	TGTGCCAGCAGCTTCAGGGACTTGAGAGGCTACACCTTC
NA	TRBV5-4	TRBJ1-2	NA	CASSLNRVSNYGYTF	TGTGCCAGCAGCTTAAACAGGGTCTCTAACTATGGCTACACCTTC
NA	TRBV6-5	TRBJ2-1	TRBD1	CASSSTGQAYNEQFF	TGTGCCAGCAGTTCCACCGGACAGGCCTACAATGAGCAGTTCTTC
NA	TRBV6-1	TRBJ1-3	NA	CASSEALPGYSGNTIYF	TGTGCCAGCAGTGAAGCTCTGCCCGGGTACTCTGGAAACACCATATATTTT
NA	TRBV5-1	TRBJ2-3	TRBD1	CASSPGTAVLSTDTQYF	TGCGCCAGCAGCCCCGGGACAGCGGTTCTGAGCACAGATACGCAGTATTTT
NA	TRBV9	TRBJ2-7	TRBD2	CASSVGGDPSSYEQYF	TGTGCCAGCAGCGTTGGGGGGGACCCAAGCTCCTACGAGCAGTACTTC
NA	TRBV19	TRBJ1-4	TRBD1	CASNRGQRPNEKLFF	TGTGCCAGTAACAGGGGGCAGCGTCCTAATGAAAAACTGTTTTTT
NA	TRBV6-5	TRBJ1-1	TRBD1	CASRDRASMNTEAFF	TGTGCCAGCAGAGACAGGGCGTCCATGAACACTGAAGCTTTCTTT
NA	TRBV6-5	TRBJ2-1	TRBD1	CASTLGQGLNNEQFF	TGTGCCAGCACACTGGGACAGGGGTTGAACAATGAGCAGTTCTTC
NA	TRBV7-2	TRBJ2-2	TRBD1	CASSYTDRGLTGELFF	TGTGCCAGCAGCTACACGGACAGGGGCCTGACCGGGGAGCTGTTTTTT
NA	TRBV6-5	TRBJ2-3	TRBD1	CASSRTGTSTDTQYF	TGTGCCAGCAGTCGGACAGGGACTAGCACAGATACGCAGTATTTT
once	TRBV7-7	TRBJ2-3	TRBD2	CASSLGGGRADTQYF	TGTGCTAGCAGCTTAGGCGGGGGGAGAGCAGATACGCAGTATTTT
NA	TRBV19	TRBJ1-2	NA	CASSMGKAGSAYGYTF	TGTGCCAGTAGTATGGGCAAGGCAGGGTCCGCCTATGGCTACACCTTC
NA	TRBV6-2/TRBV6-3	TRBJ1-1	NA	CASSYSQYLNTEAFF	TGTGCCAGCAGTTACTCTCAGTACCTGAACACTGAAGCTTTCTTT
NA	TRBV5-4	TRBJ2-5	TRBD2	CASSPGLAEETQYF	TGTGCCAGCAGCCCAGGACTAGCGGAAGAGACCCAGTACTTC
NA	TRBV7-3	TRBJ1-3	NA	CAGPRSGNTIYF	TGTGCCGGCCCCCGCTCTGGAAACACCATATATTTT
NA	TRBV18	TRBJ1-1	TRBD1	CASSRQGAGTEAFF	TGTGCCAGCTCGCGGCAGGGGGCTGGCACTGAAGCTTTCTTT
NA	TRBV4-2	TRBJ2-2	TRBD2	CASSQGGSGVVGELFF	TGTGCCAGCAGCCAAGGAGGCAGCGGGGTGGTCGGGGAGCTGTTTTTT
NA	TRBV18	TRBJ2-2	NA	CASSKGDSNTGELFF	TGTGCCAGCTCAAAAGGGGACTCGAACACCGGGGAGCTGTTTTTT
once	TRBV5-1	TRBJ1-2	NA	CASSPRNPHSNYGYTF	TGCGCCAGCAGTCCGAGAAACCCCCACTCTAACTATGGCTACACCTTC
NA	TRBV21-1	TRBJ1-2	NA	CASSKSRTGGNGYTF	TGTGCCAGCAGCAAATCTCGGACAGGGGGCAATGGCTACACCTTC
NA	TRBV7-2	TRBJ2-7	TRBD1	CASSSPGQGYEQYF	TGTGCCAGCAGCTCCCCGGGACAGGGTTACGAGCAGTACTTC
NA	TRBV7-2	TRBJ2-7	NA	CASSPHYEQYF	TGTGCCAGCAGCCCCCACTACGAGCAGTACTTC
NA	TRBV2	TRBJ2-3	NA	CASSEARGGEDTQYF	TGTGCCAGCAGTGAAGCGCGAGGAGGGGAGGATACGCAGTATTTT
NA	TRBV4-3	TRBJ2-6	NA	CASSQEPVNSGANVLTF	TGCGCCAGCAGCCAAGAACCAGTGAACTCTGGGGCCAACGTCCTGACTTTC
NA	TRBV7-2	TRBJ1-3	TRBD1	CASSRGDSPGNTIYF	TGTGCCAGCAGCCGCGGGGACAGTCCTGGAAACACCATATATTTT
NA	TRBV18	TRBJ2-7	NA	CASSPGPTVAYEQYF	TGTGCCAGCTCACCGGGCCCTACAGTGGCCTACGAGCAGTACTTC
NA	TRBV2	TRBJ1-5	TRBD1	CAVTGDLNQPQHF	TGTGCCGTAACAGGGGACCTCAATCAGCCCCAGCATTTT
NA	TRBV5-4	TRBJ2-3	TRBD2	CASSGASGDEYTQYF	TGTGCCAGCTCCGGGGCCAGCGGGGATGAGTATACGCAGTATTTT
NA	TRBV28	TRBJ2-1	NA	CASSWGGGSYNEQFF	TGTGCCAGCAGTTGGGGGGGCGGGTCCTACAATGAGCAGTTCTTC
NA	TRBV27	TRBJ2-3	TRBD1	CASRVPGQGSDTQYF	TGTGCCAGCAGGGTCCCGGGACAGGGGTCAGATACGCAGTATTTT
NA	TRBV4-1	TRBJ1-2	NA	CASSRLLGGGGYGYTF	TGCGCCAGCAGCCGATTGCTGGGAGGGGGGGGTTATGGCTACACCTTC
NA	TRBV6-4	TRBJ2-7	NA	CARTDWTEPFFYEQYF	TGTGCCAGAACGGACTGGACAGAGCCATTTTTCTACGAGCAGTACTTC
NA	TRBV28	TRBJ1-1	NA	CASSFGGANTEAFF	TGTGCCAGCAGTTTCGGGGGAGCGAACACTGAAGCTTTCTTT
NA	TRBV6-2/TRBV6-3	TRBJ2-3	TRBD1	CASSIQGLTDTQYF	TGTGCCAGCAGCATACAGGGGTTAACAGATACGCAGTATTTT
NA	TRBV5-4	TRBJ1-3	NA	CASTPGTNSGNTIYF	TGTGCCAGCACCCCCGGGACAAACTCTGGAAACACCATATATTTT
NA	TRBV10-1	TRBJ1-4	TRBD1	CASTNKRQGENEKLFF	TGCGCCAGCACTAACAAAAGACAGGGAGAGAATGAAAAACTGTTTTTT
NA	TRBV5-8	TRBJ2-3	TRBD1	CASSGYRGRNADTQYF	TGTGCCAGCAGCGGCTACAGGGGGCGTAATGCAGATACGCAGTATTTT
NA	TRBV20-1	TRBJ2-3	NA	CSASMGGSTDTQYF	TGCAGTGCTAGTATGGGGGGTTCCACAGATACGCAGTATTTT
NA	TRBV15	TRBJ2-1	NA	CATSRVRVPNEQFF	TGTGCCACCAGCAGAGTGCGGGTCCCCAATGAGCAGTTCTTC
NA	TRBV3-1/TRBV3-2	TRBJ2-1	TRBD2	CASSRLAGGRDEQFF	TGTGCCAGCAGCCGACTAGCGGGGGGGCGTGATGAGCAGTTCTTC
NA	TRBV7-3	TRBJ2-5	TRBD2	CASSLAGGFQETQYF	TGTGCCAGCAGCTTAGCGGGGGGTTTCCAAGAGACCCAGTACTTC
few	TRBV27	TRBJ2-7	NA	CASSFSTDPVEQYF	TGTGCCAGCAGTTTCTCGACTGACCCGGTCGAGCAGTACTTC